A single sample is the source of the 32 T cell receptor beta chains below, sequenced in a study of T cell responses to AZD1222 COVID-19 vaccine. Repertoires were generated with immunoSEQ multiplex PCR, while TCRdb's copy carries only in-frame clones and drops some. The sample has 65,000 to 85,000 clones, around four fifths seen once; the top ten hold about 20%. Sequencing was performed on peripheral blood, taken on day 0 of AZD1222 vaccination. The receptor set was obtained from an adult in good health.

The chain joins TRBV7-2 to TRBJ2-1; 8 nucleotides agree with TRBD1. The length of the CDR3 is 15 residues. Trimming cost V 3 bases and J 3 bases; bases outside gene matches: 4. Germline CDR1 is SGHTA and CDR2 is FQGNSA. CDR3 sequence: CASSLDRAGYNEQFF. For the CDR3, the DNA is TGTGCCAGCAGCTTGGACAGGGCAGGCTACAATGAGCAGTTCTTC.

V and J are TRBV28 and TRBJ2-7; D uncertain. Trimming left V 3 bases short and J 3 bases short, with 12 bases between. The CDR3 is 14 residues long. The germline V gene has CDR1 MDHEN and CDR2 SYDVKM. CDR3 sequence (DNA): TGTGCCAGCAGTTTCCCTAAGAAAAACTACGAGCAGTACTTC. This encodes CASSFPKKNYEQYF.

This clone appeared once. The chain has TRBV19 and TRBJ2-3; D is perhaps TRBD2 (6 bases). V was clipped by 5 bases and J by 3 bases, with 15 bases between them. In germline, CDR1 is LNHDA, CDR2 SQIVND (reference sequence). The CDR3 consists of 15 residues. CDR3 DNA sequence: TGTGCCAGTAGTGACCGGGGGTTTGGGACAGATACGCAGTATTTT. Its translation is CASSDRGFGTDTQYF. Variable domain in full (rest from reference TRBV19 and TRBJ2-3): DGGITQSPKYLFRKEGQNVTLSCEQNLNHDAMYWYRQDPGQGLRLIYYSQIVNDFQKGDIAEGYSVSREKKESFPLTVTSAQKNPTAFYLCASSDRGFGTDTQYFGPGTRLTVL.

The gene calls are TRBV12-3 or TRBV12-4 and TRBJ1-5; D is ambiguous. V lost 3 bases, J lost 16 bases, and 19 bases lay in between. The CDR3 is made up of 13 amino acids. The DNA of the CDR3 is TGTGCCAGCAGTTTTTTTGCGAGAGGAGGGCGACATTTT. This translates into CASSFFARGGRHF.

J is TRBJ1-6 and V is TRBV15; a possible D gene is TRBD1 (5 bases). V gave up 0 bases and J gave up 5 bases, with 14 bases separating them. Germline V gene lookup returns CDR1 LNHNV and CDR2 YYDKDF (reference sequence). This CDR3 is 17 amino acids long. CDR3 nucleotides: TGTGCCACCAGCAGAGATGGGGAGGGGCGCCATAATTCACCCCTCCACTTT. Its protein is CATSRDGEGRHNSPLHF.

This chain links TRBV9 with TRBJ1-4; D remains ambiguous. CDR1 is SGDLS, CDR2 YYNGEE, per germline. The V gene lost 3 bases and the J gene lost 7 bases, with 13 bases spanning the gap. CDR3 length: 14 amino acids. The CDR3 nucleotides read TGTGCCAGCAGCGAGGGCCTTTCGCGTGAAAAACTGTTTTTT. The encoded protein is CASSEGLSREKLFF.

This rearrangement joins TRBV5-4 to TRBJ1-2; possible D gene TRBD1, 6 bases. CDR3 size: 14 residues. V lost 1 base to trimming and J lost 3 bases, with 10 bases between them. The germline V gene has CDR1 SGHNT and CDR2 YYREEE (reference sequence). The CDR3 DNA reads TGTGCCAGCAGCTTGCCAGGGGAGGACTATGGCTACACCTTC. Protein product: CASSLPGEDYGYTF.

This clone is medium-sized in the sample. The CDR3 protein is CASSQQAGTADYGYTF. CDR3 in DNA: TGTGCCAGCAGCCAACAAGCCGGGACAGCCGACTATGGCTACACCTTC. V and J are TRBV7-9 and TRBJ1-2, with TRBD1 matching 7 bases. V shed 5 bases, J shed 3 bases, and the junction held 12 bases outside the gene matches. This CDR3 has 16 amino acids. CDR1 SEHNR and CDR2 FQNEAQ come from the germline V gene (reference sequence).

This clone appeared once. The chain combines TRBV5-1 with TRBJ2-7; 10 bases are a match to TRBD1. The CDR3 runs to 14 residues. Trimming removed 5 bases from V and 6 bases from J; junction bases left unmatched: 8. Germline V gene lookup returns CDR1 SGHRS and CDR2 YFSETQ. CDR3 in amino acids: CASSSTGTGAEQYF. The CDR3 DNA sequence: TGCGCCAGCAGTTCTACCGGGACAGGGGCCGAGCAGTACTTC.

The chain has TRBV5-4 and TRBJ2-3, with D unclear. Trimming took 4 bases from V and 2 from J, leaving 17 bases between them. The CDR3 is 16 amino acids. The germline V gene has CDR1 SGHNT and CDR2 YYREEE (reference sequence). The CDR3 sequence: CASSQRWPAPTDTQYF. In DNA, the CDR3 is TGTGCCAGCAGCCAGAGGTGGCCCGCACCCACAGATACGCAGTATTTT.

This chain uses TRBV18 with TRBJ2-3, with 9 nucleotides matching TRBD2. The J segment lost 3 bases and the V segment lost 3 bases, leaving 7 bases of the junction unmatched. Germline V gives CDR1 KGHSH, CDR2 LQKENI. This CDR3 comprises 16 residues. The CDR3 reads CASSPTSGDETDTQYF. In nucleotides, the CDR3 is TGTGCCAGCTCACCGACTAGCGGAGATGAGACAGATACGCAGTATTTT.

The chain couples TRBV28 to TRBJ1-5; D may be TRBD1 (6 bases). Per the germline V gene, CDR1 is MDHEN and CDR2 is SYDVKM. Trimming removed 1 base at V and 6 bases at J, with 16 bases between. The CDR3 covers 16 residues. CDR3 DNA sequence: TGTGCCAGCAGTTTATCGCTGGGGGCGAAGGTTCAGCCCCAGCATTTT. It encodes CASSLSLGAKVQPQHF.

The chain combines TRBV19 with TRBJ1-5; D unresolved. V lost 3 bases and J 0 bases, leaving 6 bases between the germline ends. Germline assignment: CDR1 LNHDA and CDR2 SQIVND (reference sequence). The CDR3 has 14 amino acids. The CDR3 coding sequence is TGTGCCAGTAGTATTACTCGTAGCAATCAGCCCCAGCATTTT. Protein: CASSITRSNQPQHF.

DNA for the CDR3: TGTGCCAGCAGCTGGGGGCAGGGCGGAGGGCCCCTCCACTTT. Protein product: CASSWGQGGGPLHF. The rearrangement joins TRBV5-6 to TRBJ1-6, with D perhaps TRBD1 (6 bases). Per the germline V gene, CDR1 is SGHDT and CDR2 is YYEEEE. The CDR3 is 14 amino acids. The V gene lost 3 bases and the J gene lost 13 bases, with 17 bases spanning the gap.

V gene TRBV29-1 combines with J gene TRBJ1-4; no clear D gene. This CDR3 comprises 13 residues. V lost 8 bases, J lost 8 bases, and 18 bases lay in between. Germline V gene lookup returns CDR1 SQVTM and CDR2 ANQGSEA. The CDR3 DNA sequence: TGCAGCTCTTCGGCTGGGAATAGCGAAAAACTGTTTTTT. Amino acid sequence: CSSSAGNSEKLFF.

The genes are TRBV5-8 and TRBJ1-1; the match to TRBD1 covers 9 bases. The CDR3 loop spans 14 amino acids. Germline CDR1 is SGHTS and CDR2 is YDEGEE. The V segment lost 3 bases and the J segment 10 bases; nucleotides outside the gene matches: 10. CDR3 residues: CASSWGQGSVGAFF. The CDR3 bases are TGTGCCAGCAGCTGGGGACAGGGAAGCGTCGGAGCTTTCTTT. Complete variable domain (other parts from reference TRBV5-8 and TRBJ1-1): EAGVTQSPTHLIKTRGQQATLRCSPISGHTSVYWYQQALGLGLQFLLWYDEGEERNRGNFPPRFSGRQFPNYSSELNVNALELEDSALYLCASSWGQGSVGAFFGQGTRLTVV.

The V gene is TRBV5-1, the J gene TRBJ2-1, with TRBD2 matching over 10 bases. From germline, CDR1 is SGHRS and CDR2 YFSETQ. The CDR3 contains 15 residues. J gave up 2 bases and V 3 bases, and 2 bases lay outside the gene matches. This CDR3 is CASSYTSGTYNEQFF. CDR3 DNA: TGCGCCAGCAGCTATACTAGCGGGACCTACAATGAGCAGTTCTTC.

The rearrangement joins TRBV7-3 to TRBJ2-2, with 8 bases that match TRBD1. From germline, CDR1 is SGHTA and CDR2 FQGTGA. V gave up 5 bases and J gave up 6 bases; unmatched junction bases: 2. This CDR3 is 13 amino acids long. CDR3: CASSGTGSGELFF. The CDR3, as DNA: TGTGCCAGCAGCGGGACAGGTTCCGGGGAGCTGTTTTTT.

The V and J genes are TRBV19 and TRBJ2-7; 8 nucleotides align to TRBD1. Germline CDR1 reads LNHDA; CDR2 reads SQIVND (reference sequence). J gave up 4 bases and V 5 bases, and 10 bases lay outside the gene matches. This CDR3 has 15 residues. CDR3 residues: CASSQFGQGRYEQYF. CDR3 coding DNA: TGTGCCAGTAGTCAGTTCGGACAGGGAAGGTACGAGCAGTACTTC.

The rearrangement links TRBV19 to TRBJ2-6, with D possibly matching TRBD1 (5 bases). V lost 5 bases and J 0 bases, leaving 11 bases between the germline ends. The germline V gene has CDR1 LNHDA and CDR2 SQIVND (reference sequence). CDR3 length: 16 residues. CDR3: CASSARQYSGANVLTF. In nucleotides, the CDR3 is TGTGCCAGTAGTGCTCGACAGTACTCTGGGGCCAACGTCCTGACTTTC.

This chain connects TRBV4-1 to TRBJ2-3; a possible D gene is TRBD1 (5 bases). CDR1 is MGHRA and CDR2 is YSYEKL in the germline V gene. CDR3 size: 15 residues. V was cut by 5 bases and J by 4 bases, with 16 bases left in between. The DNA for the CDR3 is TGCGCCAGCAGCAAAGCCCAGGGTGGGGCAGATACGCAGTATTTT. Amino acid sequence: CASSKAQGGADTQYF.

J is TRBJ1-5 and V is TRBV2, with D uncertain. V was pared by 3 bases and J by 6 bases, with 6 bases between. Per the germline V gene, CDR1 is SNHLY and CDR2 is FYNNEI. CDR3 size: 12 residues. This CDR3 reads CASSDGGQPQHF. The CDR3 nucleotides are TGTGCCAGCAGTGACGGAGGTCAGCCCCAGCATTTT.

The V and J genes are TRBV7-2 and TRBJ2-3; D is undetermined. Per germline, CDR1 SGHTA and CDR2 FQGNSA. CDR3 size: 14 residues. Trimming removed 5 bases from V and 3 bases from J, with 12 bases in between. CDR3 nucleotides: TGTGCCAGCAGCGCCCTTCTAACGACAGATACGCAGTATTTT. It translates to CASSALLTTDTQYF.

The CDR3 bases are TGTGCCAGCAGCGCCGGTCCTACGGCCTACGAGCAGTACTTC. The encoded protein is CASSAGPTAYEQYF. This rearrangement joins TRBV7-6 to TRBJ2-7; D unresolved. CDR1 and CDR2 (germline): SGHVS, FNYEAQ. V shed 5 bases and J shed 2 bases, with 13 bases lying between them. The CDR3 totals 14 residues.

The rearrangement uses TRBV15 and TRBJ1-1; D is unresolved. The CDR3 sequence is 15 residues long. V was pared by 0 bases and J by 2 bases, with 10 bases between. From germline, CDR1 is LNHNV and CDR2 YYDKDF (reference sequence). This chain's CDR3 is CATSRDIGLNTEAFF. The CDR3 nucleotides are TGTGCCACCAGCAGAGATATAGGACTCAACACTGAAGCTTTCTTT.

For the CDR3, the DNA is TGTGCCAGCAGTTCCTCCATAATGACTAGCGGGAGCGGGGACGGGGAGCTGTTTTTT. Its protein product is CASSSSIMTSGSGDGELFF. V usage is TRBV28 and J usage is TRBJ2-2, with 12 bases matching TRBD2. In germline, CDR1 is MDHEN, CDR2 SYDVKM. Unmatched junction bases numbered 16, after V lost 4 bases and J lost 7 bases. The CDR3 length is 19 residues. The full variable domain, completed using reference TRBV28 and TRBJ2-2, is DVKVTQSSRYLVKRTGEKVFLECVQDMDHENMFWYRQDPGLGLRLIYFSYDVKMKEKGDIPEGYSVSREKKERFSLILESASTNQTSMYLCASSSSIMTSGSGDGELFFGEGSRLTVL.

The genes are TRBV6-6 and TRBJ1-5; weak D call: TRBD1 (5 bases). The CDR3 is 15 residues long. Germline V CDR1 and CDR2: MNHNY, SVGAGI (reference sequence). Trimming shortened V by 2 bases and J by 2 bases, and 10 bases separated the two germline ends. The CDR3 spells CASSYVTGGNQPQHF. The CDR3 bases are TGTGCCAGCAGTTACGTGACGGGGGGCAATCAGCCCCAGCATTTT.

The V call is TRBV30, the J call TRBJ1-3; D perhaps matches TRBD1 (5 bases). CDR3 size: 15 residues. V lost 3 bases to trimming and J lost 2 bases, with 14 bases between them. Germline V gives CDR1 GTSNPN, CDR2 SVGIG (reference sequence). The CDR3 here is CAWRPRQGAGNTIYF. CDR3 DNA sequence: TGTGCCTGGAGACCCCGCCAGGGCGCTGGAAACACCATATATTTT.

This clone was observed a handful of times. The CDR3 loop is CASSEWWSPDTQYF. CDR3 DNA sequence: TGTGCCAGCAGTGAATGGTGGTCTCCAGATACGCAGTATTTT. The V call is TRBV2, the J call TRBJ2-3; the D is unclear. Trimming took off 2 bases at V and 4 bases at J, with 10 bases between the two ends. Germline V lookup: CDR1 SNHLY, CDR2 FYNNEI. This CDR3 is built from 14 residues.

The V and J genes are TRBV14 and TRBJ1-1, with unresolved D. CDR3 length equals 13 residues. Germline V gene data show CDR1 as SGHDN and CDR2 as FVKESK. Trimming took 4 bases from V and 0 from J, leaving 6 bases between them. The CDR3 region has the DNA TGTGCCAGCAGCCTGGGGATGAACACTGAAGCTTTCTTT. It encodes CASSLGMNTEAFF.

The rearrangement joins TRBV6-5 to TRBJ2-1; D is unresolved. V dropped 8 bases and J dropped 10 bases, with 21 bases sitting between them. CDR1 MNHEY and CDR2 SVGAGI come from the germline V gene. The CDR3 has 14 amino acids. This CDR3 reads CASHPGLLVGEQFF. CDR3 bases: TGTGCCAGCCACCCCGGGTTGTTAGTGGGGGAGCAGTTCTTC.

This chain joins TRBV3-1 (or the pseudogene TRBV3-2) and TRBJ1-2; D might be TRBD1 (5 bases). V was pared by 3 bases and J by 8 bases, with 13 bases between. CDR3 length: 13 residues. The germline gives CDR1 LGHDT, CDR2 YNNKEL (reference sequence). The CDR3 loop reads CASSQRGRVGYTF. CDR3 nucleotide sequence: TGTGCCAGCAGCCAGAGGGGCAGGGTGGGCTACACCTTC.